This T cell receptor beta chain was retrieved from a study of PD-1 blockade in mismatch repair-deficient tumors (dated 2017 in TCRdb). A note on the overall study: Between September 2013 and September 2016, the trial enrolled fewer than 95 consecutive patients with more than 10 mismatch repair-deficient cancer types, every one of whom had been previously treated and was progressing. Deep sequencing of TCR CDR3 regions was used to track tumor-associated T cell clones in peripheral blood of patients responding to PD-1 blockade. The investigation overall reported the following: After pembrolizumab, tumor-resident clones, which were often undetectable in blood before treatment, expanded rapidly and then contracted, generally ahead of radiologic responses.

Of note for this clone: Its antigen remains unidentified. Base qualities are not at hand, and no much larger clone is one base apart.

Trimmed from V: 7 bases; trimmed from J: 3 bases; junction bases lacking a gene match: 8. Its CDR3 holds 14 amino acids, cysteine through phenylalanine. The entry retains the CDR3 DNA only, 42 bases that are in frame from base 1. As encoded in the germline V gene, CDR1 is SQVTM while CDR2 is ANQGSEA. Mismatch repair deficiency in every enrolled patient was established by polymerase chain reaction or immunohistochemistry. TCR sequencing was performed for a few patients who responded to pembrolizumab therapy. The phase II trial prospectively tested pembrolizumab PD-1 blockade in advanced mismatch repair-deficient cancers regardless of tissue of origin. Peripheral blood T cell samples were gathered serially, both before PD-1 blockade started and at multiple time points afterward. Blood sampling times were reported as weeks after the first pembrolizumab dose. To prepare the library, the immunoSEQ multiplex PCR assay was applied. TCRdb carries this immuneACCESS record with in-frame sequences only. Its versions omit some clonotypes, under half of them owing to an unresolved V gene in the studies checked, with the rest unexplained. Recorded for this sample are 50,000 or so clones; about 84% of them occurred a single time. About 8% of the sample is held by the ten biggest clonotypes.

The sequences come from peripheral blood, collected about 4.5 months after starting pembrolizumab. The receptor's source is an adult with mismatch repair-deficient cancer. The chain uses TRBV29-1 and TRBJ2-7; 11 middle bases align to TRBD2. The DNA sequence reads TGCAGCGCCCTGACTAGCGGGATCTTCTACGAGCAGTACTTC. It encodes CSALTSGIFYEQYF.